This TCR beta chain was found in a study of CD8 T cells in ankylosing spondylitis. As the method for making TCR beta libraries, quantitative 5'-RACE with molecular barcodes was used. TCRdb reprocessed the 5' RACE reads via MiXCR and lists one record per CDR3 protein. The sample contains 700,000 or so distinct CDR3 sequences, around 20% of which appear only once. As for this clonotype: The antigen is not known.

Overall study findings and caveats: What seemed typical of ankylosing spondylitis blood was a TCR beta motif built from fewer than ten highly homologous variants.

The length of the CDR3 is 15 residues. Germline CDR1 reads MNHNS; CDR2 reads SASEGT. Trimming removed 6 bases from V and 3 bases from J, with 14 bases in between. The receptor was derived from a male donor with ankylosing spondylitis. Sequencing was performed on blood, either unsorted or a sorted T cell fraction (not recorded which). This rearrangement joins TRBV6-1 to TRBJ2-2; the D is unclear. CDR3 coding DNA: TGTGCCAGCAGCCAGGACCGTTGGTACACCGGGGAGCTGTTTTTT. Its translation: CASSQDRWYTGELFF.